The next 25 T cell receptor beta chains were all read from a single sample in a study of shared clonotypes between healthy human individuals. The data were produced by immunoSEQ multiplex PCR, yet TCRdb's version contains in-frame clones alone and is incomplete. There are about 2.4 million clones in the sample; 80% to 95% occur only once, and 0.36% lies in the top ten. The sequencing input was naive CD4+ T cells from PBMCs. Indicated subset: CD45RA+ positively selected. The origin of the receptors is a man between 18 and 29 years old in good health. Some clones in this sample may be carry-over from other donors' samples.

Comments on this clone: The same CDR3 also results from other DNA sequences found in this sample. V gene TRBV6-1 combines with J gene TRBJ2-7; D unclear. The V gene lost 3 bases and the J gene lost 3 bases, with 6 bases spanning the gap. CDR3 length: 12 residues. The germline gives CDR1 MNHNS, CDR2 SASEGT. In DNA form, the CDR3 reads TGTGCCAGCAGTGACAGAGTCTACGAGCAGTACTTC. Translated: CASSDRVYEQYF.

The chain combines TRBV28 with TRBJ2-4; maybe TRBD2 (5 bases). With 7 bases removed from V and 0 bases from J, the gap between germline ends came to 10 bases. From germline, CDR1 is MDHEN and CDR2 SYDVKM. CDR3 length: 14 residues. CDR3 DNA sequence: TGTGCCAGCATGGGGAGTCTAGCCAAAAACATTCAGTACTTC. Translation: CASMGSLAKNIQYF.

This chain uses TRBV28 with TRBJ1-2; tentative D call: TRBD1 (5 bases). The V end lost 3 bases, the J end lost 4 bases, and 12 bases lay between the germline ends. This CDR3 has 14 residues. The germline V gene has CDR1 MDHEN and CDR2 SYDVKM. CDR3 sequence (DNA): TGTGCCAGCAGTTTGTCAGGGCGAAGCTATGGCTACACCTTC. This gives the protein CASSLSGRSYGYTF.

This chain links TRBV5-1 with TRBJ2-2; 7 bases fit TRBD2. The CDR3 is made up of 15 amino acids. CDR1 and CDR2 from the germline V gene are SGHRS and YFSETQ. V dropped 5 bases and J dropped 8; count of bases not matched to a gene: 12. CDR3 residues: CASRISGNSMGELFF. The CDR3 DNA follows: TGCGCCAGCAGGATCAGCGGGAACTCGATGGGGGAGCTGTTTTTT. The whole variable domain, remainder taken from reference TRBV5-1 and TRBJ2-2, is KAGVTQTPRYLIKTRGQQVTLSCSPISGHRSVSWYQQTPGQGLQFLFEYFSETQRNKGNFPGRFSGRQFSNSRSEMNVSTLELGDSALYLCASRISGNSMGELFFGEGSRLTVL.

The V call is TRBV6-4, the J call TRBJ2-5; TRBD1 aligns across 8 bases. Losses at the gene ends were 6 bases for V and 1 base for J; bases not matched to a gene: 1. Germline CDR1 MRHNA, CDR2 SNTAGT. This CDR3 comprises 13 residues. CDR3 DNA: TGTGCCAGCAGCAGGGGGCCCCAAGAGACCCAGTACTTC. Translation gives CASSRGPQETQYF.

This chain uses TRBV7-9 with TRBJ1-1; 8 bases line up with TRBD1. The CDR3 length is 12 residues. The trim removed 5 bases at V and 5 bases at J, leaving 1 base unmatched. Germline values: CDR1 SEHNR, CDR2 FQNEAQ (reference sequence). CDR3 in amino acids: CASSRTGTEAFF. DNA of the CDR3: TGTGCCAGCAGCCGGACAGGGACTGAAGCTTTCTTT.

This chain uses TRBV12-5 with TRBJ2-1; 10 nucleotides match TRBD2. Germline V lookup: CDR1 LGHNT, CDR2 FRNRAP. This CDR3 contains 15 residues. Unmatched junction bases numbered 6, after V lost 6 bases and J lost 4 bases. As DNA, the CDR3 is TGTGCTAGTGGCCTTACTAGCGGGAATTACAATGAGCAGTTCTTC. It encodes CASGLTSGNYNEQFF.

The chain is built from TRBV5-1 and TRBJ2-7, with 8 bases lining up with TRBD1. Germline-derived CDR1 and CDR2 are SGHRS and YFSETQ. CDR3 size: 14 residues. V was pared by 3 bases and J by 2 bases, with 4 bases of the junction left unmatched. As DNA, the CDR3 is TGCGCCAGCAGCTCGGGACAGGCCGCCTACGAGCAGTACTTC. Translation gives CASSSGQAAYEQYF.

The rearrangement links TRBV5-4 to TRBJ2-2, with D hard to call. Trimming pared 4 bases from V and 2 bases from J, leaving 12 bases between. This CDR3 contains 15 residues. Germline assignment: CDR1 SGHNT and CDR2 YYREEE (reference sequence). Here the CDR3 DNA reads TGTGCCAGCAGCAAGCGATCCTTAAACACCGGGGAGCTGTTTTTT. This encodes CASSKRSLNTGELFF.

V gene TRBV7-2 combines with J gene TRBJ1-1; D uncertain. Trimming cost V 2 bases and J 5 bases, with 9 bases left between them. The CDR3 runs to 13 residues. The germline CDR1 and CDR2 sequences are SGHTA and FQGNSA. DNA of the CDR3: TGTGCCAGCAGCTTATCCACCCGGACTGAAGCTTTCTTT. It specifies CASSLSTRTEAFF.

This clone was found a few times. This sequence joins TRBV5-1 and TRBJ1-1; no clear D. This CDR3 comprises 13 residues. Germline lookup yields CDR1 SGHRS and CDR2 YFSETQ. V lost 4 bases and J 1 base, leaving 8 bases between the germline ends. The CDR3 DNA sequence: TGCGCCAGCAGCCCGACGAGGAACACTGAAGCTTTCTTT. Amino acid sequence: CASSPTRNTEAFF.

This chain's CDR3 is CASSPGSAYYGYTF. In DNA form, the CDR3 reads TGTGCCAGCAGTCCCGGGTCGGCTTACTATGGCTACACCTTC. The genes are TRBV6-5 and TRBJ1-2; D remains unclear. V was cut by 5 bases and J by 3 bases, with 13 bases left in between. Germline loops: CDR1 MNHEY, CDR2 SVGAGI. CDR3 length equals 14 residues.

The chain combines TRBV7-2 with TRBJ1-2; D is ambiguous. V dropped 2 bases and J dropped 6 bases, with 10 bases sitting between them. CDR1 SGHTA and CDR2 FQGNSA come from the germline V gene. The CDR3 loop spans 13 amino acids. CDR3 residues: CASSLLDGHGYTF. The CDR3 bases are TGTGCCAGCAGCTTATTGGACGGCCATGGCTACACCTTC.

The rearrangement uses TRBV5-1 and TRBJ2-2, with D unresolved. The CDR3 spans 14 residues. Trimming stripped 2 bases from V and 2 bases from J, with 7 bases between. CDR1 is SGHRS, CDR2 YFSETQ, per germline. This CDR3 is CASSFTLNTGELFF. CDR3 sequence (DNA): TGCGCCAGCAGCTTCACCCTTAACACCGGGGAGCTGTTTTTT. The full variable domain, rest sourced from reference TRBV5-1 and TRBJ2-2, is KAGVTQTPRYLIKTRGQQVTLSCSPISGHRSVSWYQQTPGQGLQFLFEYFSETQRNKGNFPGRFSGRQFSNSRSEMNVSTLELGDSALYLCASSFTLNTGELFFGEGSRLTVL.

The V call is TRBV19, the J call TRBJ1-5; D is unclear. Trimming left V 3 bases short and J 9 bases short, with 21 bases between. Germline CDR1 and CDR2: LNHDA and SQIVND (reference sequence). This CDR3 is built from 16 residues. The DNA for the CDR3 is TGTGCCAGTAGTATGGCCGCGGGTTTCAAATCAGGGCCCCAGCATTTT. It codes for CASSMAAGFKSGPQHF.

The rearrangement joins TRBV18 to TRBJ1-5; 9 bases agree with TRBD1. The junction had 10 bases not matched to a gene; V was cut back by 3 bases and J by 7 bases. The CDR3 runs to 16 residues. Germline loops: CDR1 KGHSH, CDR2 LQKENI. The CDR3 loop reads CASSPGTGSSQQPQHF. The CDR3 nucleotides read TGTGCCAGCTCACCGGGGACAGGGAGTTCCCAACAGCCCCAGCATTTT. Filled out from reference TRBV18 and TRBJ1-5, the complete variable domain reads NAGVMQNPRHLVRRRGQEARLRCSPMKGHSHVYWYRQLPEEGLKFMVYLQKENIIDESGMPKERFSAEFPKEGPSILRIQQVVRGDSAAYFCASSPGTGSSQQPQHFGDGTRLSIL.

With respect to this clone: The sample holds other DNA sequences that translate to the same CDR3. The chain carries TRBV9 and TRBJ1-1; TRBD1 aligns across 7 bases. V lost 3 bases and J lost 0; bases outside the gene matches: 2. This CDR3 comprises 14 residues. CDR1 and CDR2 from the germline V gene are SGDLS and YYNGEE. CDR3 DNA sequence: TGTGCCAGCAGCGCAGGGGGGCTGAACACTGAAGCTTTCTTT. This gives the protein CASSAGGLNTEAFF.

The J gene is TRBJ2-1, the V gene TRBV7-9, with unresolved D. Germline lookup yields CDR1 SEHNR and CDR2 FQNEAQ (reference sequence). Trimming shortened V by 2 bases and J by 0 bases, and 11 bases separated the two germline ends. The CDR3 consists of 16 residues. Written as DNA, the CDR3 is TGTGCCAGCAGCTTATTGATGTATGGCTCCTACAATGAGCAGTTCTTC. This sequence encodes CASSLLMYGSYNEQFF. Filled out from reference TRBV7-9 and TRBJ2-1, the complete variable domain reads DTGVSQNPRHKITKRGQNVTFRCDPISEHNRLYWYRQTLGQGPEFLTYFQNEAQLEKSRLLSDRFSAERPKGSFSTLEIQRTEQGDSAMYLCASSLLMYGSYNEQFFGPGTRLTVL.

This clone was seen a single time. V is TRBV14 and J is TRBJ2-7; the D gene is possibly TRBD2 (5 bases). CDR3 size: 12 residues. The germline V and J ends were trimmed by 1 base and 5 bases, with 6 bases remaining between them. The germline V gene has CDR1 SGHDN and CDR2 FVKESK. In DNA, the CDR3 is TGTGCCAGCAGCCAAGGAGGGCACGAGCAGTACTTC. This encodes CASSQGGHEQYF.

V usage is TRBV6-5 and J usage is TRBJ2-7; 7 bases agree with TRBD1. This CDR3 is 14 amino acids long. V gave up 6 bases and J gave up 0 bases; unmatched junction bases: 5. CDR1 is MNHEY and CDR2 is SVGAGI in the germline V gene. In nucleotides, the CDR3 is TGTGCCAGCAGACCGACAGGGTTCTCCTACGAGCAGTACTTC. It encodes CASRPTGFSYEQYF.

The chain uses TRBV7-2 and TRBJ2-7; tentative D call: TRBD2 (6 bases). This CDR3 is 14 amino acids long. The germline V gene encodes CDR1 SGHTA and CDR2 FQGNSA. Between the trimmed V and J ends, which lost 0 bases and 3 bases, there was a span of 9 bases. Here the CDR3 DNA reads TGTGCCAGCAGCTTAGCGAGACTAGACTACGAGCAGTACTTC. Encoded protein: CASSLARLDYEQYF.

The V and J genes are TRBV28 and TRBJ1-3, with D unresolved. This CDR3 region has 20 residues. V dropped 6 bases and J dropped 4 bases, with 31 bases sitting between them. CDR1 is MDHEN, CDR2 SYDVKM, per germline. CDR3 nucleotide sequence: TGTGCCAGCAGCCATATGAACACCGCCGCCAGTGAAAGGTCGGGAAACACCATATATTTT. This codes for CASSHMNTAASERSGNTIYF.

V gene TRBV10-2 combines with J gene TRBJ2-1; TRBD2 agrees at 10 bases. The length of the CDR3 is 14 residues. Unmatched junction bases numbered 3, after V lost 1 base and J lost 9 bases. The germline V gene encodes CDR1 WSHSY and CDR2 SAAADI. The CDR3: CASSEYIAGGEQFF. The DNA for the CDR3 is TGCGCCAGCAGTGAGTATATAGCGGGAGGTGAGCAGTTCTTC.

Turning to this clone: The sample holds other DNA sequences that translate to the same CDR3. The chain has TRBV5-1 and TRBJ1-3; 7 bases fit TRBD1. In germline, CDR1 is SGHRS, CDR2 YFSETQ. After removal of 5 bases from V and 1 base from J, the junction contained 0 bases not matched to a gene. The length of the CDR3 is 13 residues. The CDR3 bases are TGCGCCAGCAGGACAGGGTCTGGAAACACCATATATTTT. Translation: CASRTGSGNTIYF. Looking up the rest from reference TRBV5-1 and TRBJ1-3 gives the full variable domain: KAGVTQTPRYLIKTRGQQVTLSCSPISGHRSVSWYQQTPGQGLQFLFEYFSETQRNKGNFPGRFSGRQFSNSRSEMNVSTLELGDSALYLCASRTGSGNTIYFGEGSWLTVV.

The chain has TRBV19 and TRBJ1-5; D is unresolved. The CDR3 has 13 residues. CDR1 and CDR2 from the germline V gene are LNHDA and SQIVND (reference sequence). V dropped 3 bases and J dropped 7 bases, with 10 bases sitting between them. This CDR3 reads CASSISSPQPQHF. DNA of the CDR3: TGTGCCAGTAGTATCTCTTCGCCGCAGCCCCAGCATTTT.